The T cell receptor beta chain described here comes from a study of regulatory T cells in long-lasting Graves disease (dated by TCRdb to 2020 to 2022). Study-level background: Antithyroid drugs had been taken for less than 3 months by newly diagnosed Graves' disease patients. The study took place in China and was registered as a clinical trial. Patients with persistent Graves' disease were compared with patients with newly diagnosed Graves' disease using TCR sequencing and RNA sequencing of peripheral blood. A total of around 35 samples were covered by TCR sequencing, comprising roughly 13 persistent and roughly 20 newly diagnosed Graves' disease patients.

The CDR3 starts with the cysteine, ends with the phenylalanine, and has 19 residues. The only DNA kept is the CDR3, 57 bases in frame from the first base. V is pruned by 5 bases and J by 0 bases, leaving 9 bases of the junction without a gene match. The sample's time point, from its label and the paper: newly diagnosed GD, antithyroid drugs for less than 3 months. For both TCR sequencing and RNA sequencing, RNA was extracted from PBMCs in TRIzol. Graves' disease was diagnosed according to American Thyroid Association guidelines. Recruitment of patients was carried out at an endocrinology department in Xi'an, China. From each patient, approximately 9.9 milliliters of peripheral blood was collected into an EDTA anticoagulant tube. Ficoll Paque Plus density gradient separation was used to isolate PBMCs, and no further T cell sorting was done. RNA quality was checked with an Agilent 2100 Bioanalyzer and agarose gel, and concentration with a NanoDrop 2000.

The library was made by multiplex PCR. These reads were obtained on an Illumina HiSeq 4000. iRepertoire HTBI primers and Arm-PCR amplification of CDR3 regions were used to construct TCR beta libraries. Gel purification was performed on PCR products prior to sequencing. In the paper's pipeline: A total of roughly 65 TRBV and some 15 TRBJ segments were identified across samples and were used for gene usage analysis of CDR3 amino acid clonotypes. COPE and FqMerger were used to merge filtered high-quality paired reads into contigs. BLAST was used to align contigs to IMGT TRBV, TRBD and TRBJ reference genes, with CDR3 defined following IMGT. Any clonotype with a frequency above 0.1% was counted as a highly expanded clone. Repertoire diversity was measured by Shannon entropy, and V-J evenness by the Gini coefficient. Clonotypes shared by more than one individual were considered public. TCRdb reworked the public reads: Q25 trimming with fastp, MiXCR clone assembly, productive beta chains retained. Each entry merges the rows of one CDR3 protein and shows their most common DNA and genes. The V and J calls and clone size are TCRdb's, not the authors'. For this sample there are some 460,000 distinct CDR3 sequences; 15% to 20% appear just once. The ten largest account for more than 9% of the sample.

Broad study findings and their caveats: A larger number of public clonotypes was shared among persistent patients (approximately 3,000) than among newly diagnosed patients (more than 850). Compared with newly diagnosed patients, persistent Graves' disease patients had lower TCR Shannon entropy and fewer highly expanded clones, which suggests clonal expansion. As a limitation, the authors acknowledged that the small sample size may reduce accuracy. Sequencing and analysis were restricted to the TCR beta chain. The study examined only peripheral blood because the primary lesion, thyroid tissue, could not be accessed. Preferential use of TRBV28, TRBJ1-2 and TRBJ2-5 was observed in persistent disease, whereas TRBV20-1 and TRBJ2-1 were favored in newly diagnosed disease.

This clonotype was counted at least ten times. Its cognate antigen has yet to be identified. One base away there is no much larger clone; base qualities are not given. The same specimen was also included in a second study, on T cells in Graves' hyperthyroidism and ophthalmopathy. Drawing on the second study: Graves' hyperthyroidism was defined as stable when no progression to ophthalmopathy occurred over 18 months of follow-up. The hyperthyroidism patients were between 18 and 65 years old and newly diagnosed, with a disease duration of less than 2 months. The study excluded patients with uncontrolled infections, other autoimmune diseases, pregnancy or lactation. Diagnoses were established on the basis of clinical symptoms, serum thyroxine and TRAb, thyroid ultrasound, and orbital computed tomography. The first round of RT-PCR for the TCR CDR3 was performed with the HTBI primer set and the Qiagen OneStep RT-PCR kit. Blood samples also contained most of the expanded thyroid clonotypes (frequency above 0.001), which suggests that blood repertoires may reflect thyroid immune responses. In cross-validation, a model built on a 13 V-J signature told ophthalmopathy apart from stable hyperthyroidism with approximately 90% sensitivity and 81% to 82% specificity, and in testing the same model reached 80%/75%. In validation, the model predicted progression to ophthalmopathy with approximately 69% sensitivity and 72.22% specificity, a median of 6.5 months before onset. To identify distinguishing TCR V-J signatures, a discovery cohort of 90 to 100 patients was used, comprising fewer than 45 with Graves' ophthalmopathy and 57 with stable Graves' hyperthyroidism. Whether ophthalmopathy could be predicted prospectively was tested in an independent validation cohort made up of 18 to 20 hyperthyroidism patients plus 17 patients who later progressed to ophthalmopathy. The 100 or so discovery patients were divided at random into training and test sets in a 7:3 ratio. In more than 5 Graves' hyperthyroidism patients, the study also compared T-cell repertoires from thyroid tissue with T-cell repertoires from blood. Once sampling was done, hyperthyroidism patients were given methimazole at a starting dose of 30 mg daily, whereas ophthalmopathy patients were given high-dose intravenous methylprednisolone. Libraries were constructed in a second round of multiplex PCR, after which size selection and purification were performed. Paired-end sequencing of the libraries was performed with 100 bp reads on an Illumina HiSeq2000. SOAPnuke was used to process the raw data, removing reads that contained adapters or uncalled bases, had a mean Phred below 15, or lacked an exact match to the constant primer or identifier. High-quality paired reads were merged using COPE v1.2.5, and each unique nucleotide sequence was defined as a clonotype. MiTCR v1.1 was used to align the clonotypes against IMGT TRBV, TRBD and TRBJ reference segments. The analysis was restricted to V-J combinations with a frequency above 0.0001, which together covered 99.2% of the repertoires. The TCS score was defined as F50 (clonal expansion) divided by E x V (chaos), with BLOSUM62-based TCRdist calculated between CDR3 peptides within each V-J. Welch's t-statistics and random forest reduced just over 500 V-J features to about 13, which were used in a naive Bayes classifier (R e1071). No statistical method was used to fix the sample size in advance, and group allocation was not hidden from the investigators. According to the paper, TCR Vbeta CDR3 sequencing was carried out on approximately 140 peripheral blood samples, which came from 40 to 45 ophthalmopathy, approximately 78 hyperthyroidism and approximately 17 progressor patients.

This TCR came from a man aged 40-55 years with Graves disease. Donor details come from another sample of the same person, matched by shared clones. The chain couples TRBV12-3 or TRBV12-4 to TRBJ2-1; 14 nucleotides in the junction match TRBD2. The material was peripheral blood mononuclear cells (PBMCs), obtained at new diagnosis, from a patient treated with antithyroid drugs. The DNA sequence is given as TGTGCCAGCAGTCATAGGGGACTAGCGGGGGATAGCTCCTACAATGAGCAGTTCTTC. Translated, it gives CASSHRGLAGDSSYNEQFF.